A single sample is the source of the 13 T cell receptor beta chains below, sequenced in a study of cytomegalovirus exposure and HLA in healthy donors. PCR amplification relied on 60 Vbeta primers (plus 13 Jbeta primers). Here immunoSEQ multiplex PCR was the method, and the copy in TCRdb shows in-frame clones only, minus some. Found here are 150,000 to 200,000 clones, around nine tenths of them singletons; the top ten hold more than 1.5%. Sample: PBMCs. These receptors originate from a woman under 30 in good health and CMV-seronegative.

The gene calls are TRBV5-1 and TRBJ2-1, with 9 bases fitting TRBD2. Trimming took 5 bases from V and 4 from J; bases not matched to a gene: 4. CDR1 is SGHRS, CDR2 YFSETQ, per germline. The CDR3 spans 14 residues. The CDR3 bases are TGCGCCAGCAGTGGCGGGGGGGGTTACAATGAGCAGTTCTTC. Its translation: CASSGGGGYNEQFF. Full variable domain (missing parts from reference TRBV5-1 and TRBJ2-1): KAGVTQTPRYLIKTRGQQVTLSCSPISGHRSVSWYQQTPGQGLQFLFEYFSETQRNKGNFPGRFSGRQFSNSRSEMNVSTLELGDSALYLCASSGGGGYNEQFFGPGTRLTVL.

The chain combines TRBV7-2 with TRBJ2-7; 9 positions agree with TRBD2. The CDR3 length is 16 residues. The germline V gene has CDR1 SGHTA and CDR2 FQGNSA. V shed 3 bases and J 7 bases; nucleotides not matched to a gene: 13. The CDR3 DNA is TGTGCCAGCAGCTTGGGGTTAGCGGGGGCCCAAGGAGAGCAGTACTTC. It specifies CASSLGLAGAQGEQYF.

V is TRBV7-3 and J is TRBJ2-1, with 7 bases aligning to TRBD2. There are 13 residues in the CDR3. V was clipped by 5 bases and J by 9 bases; unmatched bases: 7. Per germline, CDR1 SGHTA and CDR2 FQGTGA. The CDR3 coding sequence is TGTGCCAGCAGCCCTCACTCTAGCGGTGAGCAGTTCTTC. Protein: CASSPHSSGEQFF.

The CDR3 spells CAWRNPLLAGTGNEQFF. The CDR3 bases are TGTGCCTGGAGGAATCCCCTACTAGCGGGGACTGGAAATGAGCAGTTCTTC. The chain recombines TRBV30 with TRBJ2-1, with TRBD2 matching over 10 bases. V shed 3 bases, J shed 7 bases, and the junction held 15 bases outside the gene matches. Germline V gives CDR1 GTSNPN, CDR2 SVGIG (reference sequence). The CDR3 extends over 17 amino acids.

The sample holds a few counts of this clone. V usage is TRBV6-1 and J usage is TRBJ2-2; D is perhaps TRBD1 (6 bases). Trimming shortened V by 6 bases and J by 3 bases, and 11 bases separated the two germline ends. There are 14 residues in the CDR3. Germline V gives CDR1 MNHNS, CDR2 SASEGT. The CDR3 spells CASRSRGDTGELFF. CDR3 in DNA: TGTGCCAGCAGGTCCAGGGGAGACACCGGGGAGCTGTTTTTT.

The chain recombines TRBV7-2 with TRBJ1-2, with no clear D. Looked up from germline, CDR1 is SGHTA and CDR2 is FQGNSA. The CDR3 covers 15 residues. V shed 5 bases and J shed 0 bases, with 13 bases lying between them. CDR3 DNA: TGTGCCAGCAGCCCAGTGGGAGGAGCTAACTATGGCTACACCTTC. It yields the protein CASSPVGGANYGYTF.

This chain uses TRBV7-2 with TRBJ2-1; weak D call: TRBD2 (5 bases). Trimming left V 5 bases short and J 15 bases short, with 17 bases between. The CDR3 is made up of 12 amino acids. Germline V CDR1 and CDR2: SGHTA, FQGNSA. Here the CDR3 reads CASSGSRMSGFF. The CDR3 DNA reads TGTGCCAGCAGCGGGTCCCGAATGAGCGGGTTCTTC.

V and J are TRBV9 and TRBJ2-3, with TRBD1 matching 8 bases. The CDR3 extends over 14 amino acids. V trimming: 3 bases; J trimming: 4 bases; junction bases outside the gene matches: 4. Germline V CDR1 and CDR2: SGDLS, YYNGEE. The CDR3 DNA reads as TGTGCCAGCAGCGCCAGGGGGCCGGCAGATACGCAGTATTTT. Its translation is CASSARGPADTQYF.

The chain joins TRBV6-5 to TRBJ2-5, with TRBD1 matching over 8 bases. The J call is doubtful: the DNA matches TRBJ2-7 better. CDR1 MNHEY and CDR2 SVGAGI come from the germline V gene. The CDR3 totals 14 residues. CDR3: CASGSHDRGHEQYF. CDR3 nucleotides: TGTGCCAGCGGAAGTCACGACAGGGGACACGAGCAGTACTTC.

This clone was recorded only once. This chain uses TRBV28 with TRBJ2-7, with TRBD1 identical over 9 bases. Trimming removed 6 bases from V and 1 base from J; junction bases left unmatched: 7. Per germline, CDR1 MDHEN and CDR2 SYDVKM. The CDR3 loop spans 15 amino acids. CDR3 sequence reads: CASRGQGEKSYEQYF. For the CDR3, the DNA is TGTGCCAGCAGGGGACAGGGTGAAAAATCCTACGAGCAGTACTTC.

V gene TRBV5-1 combines with J gene TRBJ1-1, with a weak D call TRBD1 (6 bases). This CDR3 spans 14 amino acids. Per germline, CDR1 SGHRS and CDR2 YFSETQ. Deletions cut 0 bases from V and 4 bases from J, with 10 bases between. The CDR3 region is CASSLDGGGTEAFF. The CDR3 DNA reads TGCGCCAGCAGCTTGGATGGGGGCGGCACTGAAGCTTTCTTT.

This clone appeared once. The rearrangement joins TRBV5-6 to TRBJ2-1; D not certain. With 2 bases removed from V and 4 bases from J, the gap between germline ends came to 7 bases. Germline V gives CDR1 SGHDT, CDR2 YYEEEE. The CDR3 length is 13 residues. As DNA, the CDR3 is TGTGCCAGCAGCTTAAGAACTTACAATGAGCAGTTCTTC. It specifies CASSLRTYNEQFF.

The rearrangement joins TRBV30 to TRBJ2-6, with TRBD2 matching over 10 bases. The germline gives CDR1 GTSNPN, CDR2 SVGIG (reference sequence). V shed 5 bases, J shed 2 bases, and the junction held 15 bases outside the gene matches. The CDR3 is made up of 19 amino acids. For the CDR3, the DNA is TGTGCCTGGGGCCCCTTGAGCGGGGGGGCTAGTACTGGGGCCAACGTCCTGACTTTC. Protein product: CAWGPLSGGASTGANVLTF.